Below, 21 T cell receptor beta chains from the same sample are listed, as sequenced in a study of blood T cell repertoires in COVID-19. This table comes from immunoSEQ multiplex PCR, and its TCRdb copy is limited to in-frame clones, with some not included. The sample includes approximately 100,000 clones, 75% to 85% of them seen just once. Material for sequencing was peripheral blood. The source is a human donor in a cohort sampled during active COVID-19.

This clone was seen a handful of times. V and J are TRBV11-1 and TRBJ2-7; 11 positions agree with TRBD1. Trimming cost V 4 bases and J 2 bases; bases outside gene matches: 4. CDR3 size: 15 residues. In germline, CDR1 is SGHAT, CDR2 FQDESV (reference sequence). The CDR3 nucleotides read TGTGCCAGCAGCTCCGGACAGGGGGCCCCCTACGAGCAGTACTTC. Encoded protein: CASSSGQGAPYEQYF.

The chain uses TRBV6-2 or TRBV6-3 and TRBJ1-2, with unresolved D. This CDR3 comprises 12 residues. The ends were cut back, 5 bases at V and 5 bases at J, with 9 bases in the middle. CDR1 is MNHEY, CDR2 SVGEGT, per germline. The CDR3 reads CASSPNGYGYTF. The CDR3 nucleotides are TGTGCCAGCAGTCCCAACGGTTATGGCTACACCTTC.

This clone was seen a few times. This rearrangement joins TRBV27 to TRBJ1-5; 10 bases line up with TRBD1. This CDR3 contains 16 residues. The V gene's germline CDR1 is MNHEY and CDR2 SMNVEV (reference sequence). V lost 2 bases and J lost 2; bases outside the gene matches: 3. The CDR3 protein is CASSLLGTGGNQPQHF. As DNA, the CDR3 is TGTGCCAGCAGTTTACTGGGGACAGGGGGCAATCAGCCCCAGCATTTT.

The chain has TRBV11-2 and TRBJ1-2, with 8 bases matching TRBD1. The CDR3 is 15 amino acids. The junction had 11 bases not matched to a gene; V was cut back by 10 bases and J by 1 base. Looked up from germline, CDR1 is SGHAT and CDR2 is FQNNGV. This chain's CDR3 is CANPGQETHNYGYTF. As DNA, the CDR3 is TGTGCCAATCCGGGACAGGAGACCCATAACTATGGCTACACCTTC. The full variable domain, completed using reference TRBV11-2 and TRBJ1-2, is EAGVAQSPRYKIIEKRQSVAFWCNPISGHATLYWYQQILGQGPKLLIQFQNNGVVDDSQLPKDRFSAERLKGVDSTLKIQPAKLEDSAVYLCANPGQETHNYGYTFGSGTRLTVV.

This clone was recorded once. The rearrangement joins TRBV7-3 to TRBJ2-3; tentatively, D is TRBD1 (6 bases). CDR1 SGHTA and CDR2 FQGTGA come from the germline V gene. V lost 4 bases and J lost 9, with 11 bases in between. This CDR3 has 12 amino acids. The CDR3 DNA sequence: TGTGCCAGCAGCTCTACAGGGTCCACGCAGTATTTT. Its translation: CASSSTGSTQYF.

The rearrangement joins TRBV5-6 to TRBJ1-2; TRBD1 might be the D (5 bases). The length of the CDR3 is 14 residues. V was shortened by 4 bases and J by 4 bases, with 14 bases between the two germline ends. The germline V gene encodes CDR1 SGHDT and CDR2 YYEEEE. This chain's CDR3 is CASSQGILLYGYTF. CDR3 DNA sequence: TGTGCCAGCAGCCAGGGTATCCTCCTCTATGGCTACACCTTC. The full variable domain, its missing parts supplied by reference TRBV5-6 and TRBJ1-2, is DAGVTQSPTHLIKTRGQQVTLRCSPKSGHDTVSWYQQALGQGPQFIFQYYEEEERQRGNFPDRFSGHQFPNYSSELNVNALLLGDSALYLCASSQGILLYGYTFGSGTRLTVV.

The V call is TRBV19, the J call TRBJ1-5, with TRBD1 identical over 9 bases. V was clipped by 5 bases and J by 6 bases; unmatched bases: 5. In germline, CDR1 is LNHDA, CDR2 SQIVND (reference sequence). The CDR3 is 14 residues long. In DNA form, the CDR3 reads TGTGCCAGTAGTTCGGGACAGGGAATTCAGCCCCAGCATTTT. Translating gives CASSSGQGIQPQHF.

This clone was recorded only once. The J gene is TRBJ1-1, the V gene TRBV5-1, with 9 bases matching TRBD1. The CDR3 spans 16 residues. Germline V gene lookup returns CDR1 SGHRS and CDR2 YFSETQ. V dropped 3 bases and J dropped 4; count of bases not matched to a gene: 10. In nucleotides, the CDR3 is TGCGCCAGCAGCTCCGGACAGGGGAGAGTTGGCACTGAAGCTTTCTTT. Translation gives CASSSGQGRVGTEAFF.

This chain connects TRBV28 to TRBJ1-5, with D possibly TRBD1 on 6 matching bases. The CDR3 sequence is 15 residues long. The germline V gene has CDR1 MDHEN and CDR2 SYDVKM. V lost 7 bases and J 3 bases, leaving 16 bases between the germline ends. The CDR3 region is CASIPGGALNQPQHF. DNA of the CDR3: TGTGCCAGCATCCCGGGGGGGGCGCTCAATCAGCCCCAGCATTTT.

Only a few counts were recorded for this clone. This chain uses TRBV7-2 with TRBJ1-3; 7 bases agree with TRBD1. There are 15 residues in the CDR3. J lost 8 bases, V lost 5 bases, and 12 bases had no gene match. Looked up from germline, CDR1 is SGHTA and CDR2 is FQGNSA. CDR3 region: CASSPLTGIMDTIYF. The CDR3, as DNA: TGTGCCAGCAGCCCGTTGACAGGGATTATGGACACCATATATTTT.

The chain has TRBV30 and TRBJ2-7, with 7 bases that match TRBD1. The CDR3 consists of 14 residues. The V gene end was trimmed by 2 bases and the J gene end by 2 bases; junction bases not matched to a gene: 6. Per germline, CDR1 GTSNPN and CDR2 SVGIG (reference sequence). CDR3 loop: CAWSPGTATYEQYF. DNA for the CDR3: TGTGCCTGGAGTCCAGGGACAGCTACCTACGAGCAGTACTTC.

The chain uses TRBV5-5 and TRBJ2-7; the D gene is possibly TRBD1 (5 bases). This CDR3 region has 15 residues. CDR1 is SGHKS, CDR2 YYEKEE, per germline (reference sequence). The ends were cut back, 4 bases at V and 3 bases at J, with 17 bases in the middle. The DNA of the CDR3 is TGTGCCAGCAGCAAACAGGATAACCCCCACTACGAGCAGTACTTC. Translated, it gives CASSKQDNPHYEQYF.

The genes are TRBV7-2 and TRBJ2-2; 8 bases line up with TRBD1. The CDR3 is made up of 15 amino acids. V was pared by 4 bases and J by 4 bases, with 5 bases of the junction left unmatched. Germline CDR1 is SGHTA and CDR2 is FQGNSA. This CDR3 is CASSSGGLLTGELFF. CDR3 coding DNA: TGTGCCAGCAGCTCAGGGGGCCTACTCACCGGGGAGCTGTTTTTT.

This chain joins TRBV4-1 and TRBJ1-5, with a tentative D call TRBD1 (5 bases). CDR1 is MGHRA and CDR2 is YSYEKL in the germline V gene. The CDR3 loop spans 15 amino acids. Trimming cost V 1 base and J 4 bases, with 11 bases left between them. CDR3 region: CASSQAGYPNQPQHF. The CDR3 bases are TGCGCCAGCAGCCAAGCAGGGTACCCTAATCAGCCCCAGCATTTT.

This clone appeared a few times. This chain connects TRBV4-3 to TRBJ2-7, with 10 bases aligning to TRBD1. The CDR3 has 13 amino acids. The germline gives CDR1 LGHNA, CDR2 YSLEER. Germline trimming cut 1 base from V and 9 bases from J; bases unmatched to any gene: 3. CDR3 coding DNA: TGCGCCAGCAGCCAAGGGTGGGACAGGGGGCAGTACTTC. Translating gives CASSQGWDRGQYF.

This clone turned up a few times. The chain's CDR3 is CASSSMGQSPEQYF. The CDR3 nucleotides read TGTGCCAGCAGTTCTATGGGACAGTCCCCCGAGCAGTACTTC. The chain employs TRBV27 and TRBJ2-7, with TRBD1 identical over 7 bases. Germline assignment: CDR1 MNHEY and CDR2 SMNVEV (reference sequence). CDR3 length: 14 amino acids. Trimming cost V 4 bases and J 6 bases; bases outside gene matches: 9.

The V call is TRBV5-1, the J call TRBJ2-7, with 7 bases fitting TRBD1. V shed 4 bases, J shed 0 bases, and the junction held 10 bases outside the gene matches. CDR1 is SGHRS and CDR2 is YFSETQ in the germline V gene. The CDR3 consists of 16 residues. CDR3 amino acids: CASSQNRAGGSYEQYF. DNA for the CDR3: TGCGCCAGCAGCCAAAACCGAGCAGGGGGCTCCTACGAGCAGTACTTC.

The gene calls are TRBV5-1 and TRBJ1-1; D is uncertain. Deletions cut 3 bases from V and 1 base from J, with 13 bases between. CDR1 SGHRS and CDR2 YFSETQ come from the germline V gene. This CDR3 region has 15 residues. CDR3 residues: CASSWDGSPNTEAFF. In nucleotides, the CDR3 is TGCGCCAGCAGCTGGGATGGGAGTCCGAACACTGAAGCTTTCTTT.

The V call is TRBV6-5, the J call TRBJ1-2; TRBD1 might be the D (5 bases). V lost 8 bases and J 1 base, leaving 11 bases between the germline ends. Looked up from germline, CDR1 is MNHEY and CDR2 is SVGAGI. The CDR3 covers 13 residues. The CDR3 spells CASGGGLNYGYTF. In DNA, the CDR3 is TGTGCCAGCGGGGGGGGACTTAACTATGGCTACACCTTC.

The rearrangement links TRBV27 to TRBJ2-1; possibly TRBD2 for D (7 bases). The CDR3 is 19 residues long. Germline CDR1 and CDR2: MNHEY and SMNVEV (reference sequence). Trimming shortened V by 3 bases and J by 6 bases, and 27 bases separated the two germline ends. The CDR3 loop is CASSFRLERARGGGNEQFF. As DNA, the CDR3 is TGTGCCAGCAGTTTTAGGCTTGAAAGGGCTAGGGGGGGCGGCAATGAGCAGTTCTTC.

The gene calls are TRBV7-2 and TRBJ1-2; 7 bases match TRBD1. After removal of 4 bases from V and 5 bases from J, the junction contained 7 bases not matched to a gene. The CDR3 totals 14 residues. Germline assignment: CDR1 SGHTA and CDR2 FQGNSA. CDR3 in DNA: TGTGCCAGCAGCTCAACAGGGGCAGGATATGGCTACACCTTC. Its translation is CASSSTGAGYGYTF.